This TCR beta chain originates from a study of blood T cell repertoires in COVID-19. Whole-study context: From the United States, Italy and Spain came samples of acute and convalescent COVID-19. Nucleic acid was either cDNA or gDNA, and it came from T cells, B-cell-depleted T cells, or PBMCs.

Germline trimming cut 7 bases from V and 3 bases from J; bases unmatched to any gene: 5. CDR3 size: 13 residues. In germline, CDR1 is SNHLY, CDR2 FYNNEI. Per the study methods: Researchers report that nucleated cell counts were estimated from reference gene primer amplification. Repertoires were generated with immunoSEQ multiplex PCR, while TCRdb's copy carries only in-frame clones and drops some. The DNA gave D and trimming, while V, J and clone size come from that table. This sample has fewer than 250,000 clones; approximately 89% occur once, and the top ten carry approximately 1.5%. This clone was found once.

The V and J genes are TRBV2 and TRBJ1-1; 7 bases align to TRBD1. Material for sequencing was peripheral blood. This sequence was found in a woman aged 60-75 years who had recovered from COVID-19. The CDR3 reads CASITDRDTEAFF. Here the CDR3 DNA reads TGTGCCAGCATTACAGACAGGGACACTGAAGCTTTCTTT.